These 5 T cell receptor beta chains came from one sample sequenced in a study of blood T cell repertoires in COVID-19. Profiling relied on immunoSEQ multiplex PCR, and the TCRdb table lists in-frame clones only, not all of them. This table holds hundreds of thousands of clones, around nine tenths found once. The material sequenced was peripheral blood. These receptors all stem from a woman in her 30s with COVID-19, enrolled during active disease.

This clone was found once. This sequence joins TRBV5-4 and TRBJ1-2, with a tentative D call TRBD1 (5 bases). The CDR3 contains 14 residues. Germline CDR1 reads SGHNT; CDR2 reads YYREEE (reference sequence). Trimming left V 4 bases short and J 5 bases short, with 15 bases between. The CDR3 coding sequence is TGTGCCAGCAGCGATCGGGGGGTTGCTTATGGCTACACCTTC. Residues: CASSDRGVAYGYTF.

V gene TRBV7-2 combines with J gene TRBJ1-2; 11 positions agree with TRBD1. Germline CDR1 SGHTA, CDR2 FQGNSA. V shed 5 bases, J shed 4 bases, and the junction held 9 bases outside the gene matches. The CDR3 runs 16 residues. Here the CDR3 reads CASSPGQGGSGYGYTF. The CDR3 DNA reads as TGTGCCAGCAGCCCGGGACAGGGGGGATCTGGCTATGGCTACACCTTC.

Remarks on this clone: The same CDR3 is also encoded by other DNA sequences in this sample. This sequence joins TRBV19 and TRBJ1-2; possible D gene TRBD1, 6 bases. V was cut by 4 bases and J by 2 bases, with 8 bases left in between. There are 13 residues in the CDR3. The germline V gene has CDR1 LNHDA and CDR2 SQIVND (reference sequence). The CDR3 region is CASSTTGNYGYTF. The CDR3 region has the DNA TGTGCCAGTAGTACTACAGGGAACTATGGCTACACCTTC.

The chain has TRBV4-2 and TRBJ1-2; 8 positions match TRBD1. From germline, CDR1 is LGHNA and CDR2 YNFKEQ. The junction had 3 bases not matched to a gene; V was cut back by 0 bases and J by 3 bases. The CDR3 consists of 15 residues. The CDR3 sequence is CASSQETGEDYGYTF. The CDR3, as DNA: TGTGCCAGCAGCCAAGAGACAGGGGAGGACTATGGCTACACCTTC.

The CDR3 spells CASSVGSGNTGELFF. CDR3 nucleotides: TGTGCCAGCAGCGTCGGGTCTGGTAACACCGGGGAGCTGTTTTTT. The chain carries TRBV9 and TRBJ2-2; D unclear. From germline, CDR1 is SGDLS and CDR2 YYNGEE. The CDR3 extends over 15 amino acids. With 2 bases removed from V and 2 bases from J, the gap between germline ends came to 10 bases.